The 18 T cell receptor beta chains below come from one sample, sequenced in a study of blood T cell repertoires in COVID-19. Clones were sequenced by immunoSEQ multiplex PCR, and TCRdb holds only the in-frame ones, with some missing. Seen here are 250,000 to 300,000 clones, about 91% observed once, and the top ten hold about 12%. The specimen was peripheral blood. All receptors derive from a woman aged 55 to 70 with acute or convalescent COVID-19.

This clone appeared a single time. The chain links TRBV3-1 (or the pseudogene TRBV3-2) to TRBJ2-1; 8 bases match TRBD1. CDR3 size: 16 residues. V trimming: 4 bases; J trimming: 4 bases; junction bases outside the gene matches: 9. CDR1 is LGHDT, CDR2 YNNKEL, per germline (reference sequence). CDR3 residues: CASSLQRGQVYNEQFF. CDR3 bases: TGTGCCAGCAGCCTCCAACGGGGACAGGTGTACAATGAGCAGTTCTTC.

This clone was detected only once. The same CDR3 is also encoded by other DNA sequences in this sample. The CDR3 region is CAWSVQVNYEQYF. CDR3 nucleotide sequence: TGTGCCTGGAGTGTACAGGTTAATTACGAGCAGTACTTC. The chain is built from TRBV30 and TRBJ2-7; weak D call: TRBD1 (5 bases). V lost 0 bases and J 4 bases, leaving 10 bases between the germline ends. CDR3 length equals 13 residues. Looked up from germline, CDR1 is GTSNPN and CDR2 is SVGIG (reference sequence).

This clone appeared a single time. V and J are TRBV10-3 and TRBJ1-3, with 7 bases aligning to TRBD1. Germline V CDR1 and CDR2: ENHRY, SYGVKD. With 10 bases clipped from V and 0 bases from J, the junction kept 18 bases outside the gene matches. The CDR3 has 18 residues. CDR3: CATKGGPARISSGNTIYF. The CDR3 bases are TGTGCCACCAAAGGGGGCCCGGCGCGGATCAGCTCTGGAAACACCATATATTTT.

DNA of the CDR3: TGTGCAAGTCGCTCACCTATCTGTATTAATCAGCCCCAGCATTTT. This translates into CASRSPICINQPQHF. This chain joins TRBV12-2 and TRBJ1-5. TRBV12-2 represents a pseudogene. There are 15 residues in the CDR3.

V is TRBV4-3 and J is TRBJ2-1, with 7 bases lining up with TRBD1. Germline CDR1 is LGHNA and CDR2 is YSLEER. This CDR3 has 18 residues. V dropped 0 bases and J dropped 3; count of bases not matched to a gene: 11. The CDR3 region is CASSQDLDRSGLYNEQFF. The CDR3 nucleotides are TGCGCCAGCAGCCAAGATCTGGACAGGAGTGGCCTCTACAATGAGCAGTTCTTC.

The chain uses TRBV27 and TRBJ2-1, with a tentative D call TRBD2 (5 bases). V lost 6 bases and J 4 bases, leaving 13 bases between the germline ends. This CDR3 has 14 residues. Germline V gene data show CDR1 as MNHEY and CDR2 as SMNVEV (reference sequence). The CDR3 coding sequence is TGTGCCAGCAGCACAAGGGAGATATACAATGAGCAGTTCTTC. Translation gives CASSTREIYNEQFF.

This clone came up once. V and J are TRBV7-3 and TRBJ2-7; 11 bases align to TRBD1. CDR1 is SGHTA, CDR2 FQGTGA, per germline. With V trimmed by 4 bases and J by 4 bases, 6 bases remained unmatched. This CDR3 contains 15 residues. In DNA form, the CDR3 reads TGTGCCAGCAGCTCCTGGGACAGGGGGATGTACGAGCAGTACTTC. It translates to CASSSWDRGMYEQYF.

This clone was detected only a few times. The rearrangement links TRBV4-3 to TRBJ2-3; 8 nucleotides agree with TRBD2. Germline lookup yields CDR1 LGHNA and CDR2 YSLEER. Trimming cost V 4 bases and J 0 bases; bases outside gene matches: 15. This CDR3 has 19 amino acids. CDR3 sequence reads: CASSLSGTARGVSTDTQYF. The CDR3, as DNA: TGCGCCAGCAGCCTAAGCGGGACGGCGCGGGGGGTGAGCACAGATACGCAGTATTTT.

The chain is built from TRBV6-2 or TRBV6-3 and TRBJ1-2, with 7 bases that match TRBD1. J gave up 2 bases and V 0 bases, and 3 bases lay outside the gene matches. The CDR3 spans 15 residues. Germline loops: CDR1 MNHEY, CDR2 SVGEGT. The CDR3 bases are TGTGCCAGCAGTTACTCGAGGGGGCGGAACTATGGCTACACCTTC. It specifies CASSYSRGRNYGYTF.

This chain joins TRBV7-6 and TRBJ2-3; D may be TRBD2 (6 bases). The CDR3 consists of 15 residues. Germline CDR1 reads SGHVS; CDR2 reads FNYEAQ. Trimming shortened V by 4 bases and J by 1 base, and 12 bases separated the two germline ends. In nucleotides, the CDR3 is TGTGCCAGCAGCTACGGGAGCAGGGGCACAGATACGCAGTATTTT. Residues: CASSYGSRGTDTQYF.

This clone was observed once. The chain links TRBV5-1 to TRBJ1-1, with 7 bases that match TRBD1. The ends lost 3 bases at V and 4 bases at J; junction bases unmatched: 6. This CDR3 region has 14 residues. Germline V gene sequence: CDR1 SGHRS, CDR2 YFSETQ. For the CDR3, the DNA is TGCGCCAGCAGCTCTGACAGGGCCGGCACTGAAGCTTTCTTT. It encodes CASSSDRAGTEAFF.

The V call is TRBV27, the J call TRBJ1-6; 9 bases agree with TRBD1. The CDR3 contains 15 residues. Trimming took 4 bases from V and 7 from J; bases not matched to a gene: 5. Per the germline V gene, CDR1 is MNHEY and CDR2 is SMNVEV (reference sequence). DNA for the CDR3: TGTGCCAGCAGTTCAGGGACAGGGAAAAATTCACCCCTCCACTTT. Translating it yields CASSSGTGKNSPLHF.

The DNA of the CDR3 is TGTGCCAGCAGTACAGGGGGCACAGATACGCAGTATTTT. The encoded protein is CASSTGGTDTQYF. The J gene is TRBJ2-3, the V gene TRBV2; TRBD1 matches 7 bases. V gave up 5 bases and J gave up 1 base; unmatched junction bases: 0. The CDR3 spans 13 residues. Germline V gene sequence: CDR1 SNHLY, CDR2 FYNNEI.

Details on this clone: One end of the junction is discordant with germline, which a read error may explain. The rearrangement joins TRBV2 to TRBJ2-1; TRBD1 agrees at 8 bases. The CDR3 loop spans 15 amino acids. Germline assignment: CDR1 SNHLY and CDR2 FYNNEI. As DNA, the CDR3 is TGTGCCAGCAGCGAAGGCAGGGGGCAATTCAATGAGCAGTTCTTC. Amino acid sequence: CASSEGRGQFNEQFF. Full variable domain (remainder filled in from reference TRBV2 and TRBJ2-1): EPEVTQTPSHQVTQMGQEVILRCVPISNHLYFYWYRQILGQKVEFLVSFYNNEISEKSEIFDDQFSVERPDGSNFTLKIRSTKLEDSAMYFCASSEGRGQFNEQFFGPGTRLTVL.

The chain joins TRBV3-1 (or the pseudogene TRBV3-2) to TRBJ2-3; perhaps TRBD2 as D (6 bases). Germline values: CDR1 LGHDT, CDR2 YNNKEL (reference sequence). Trimming stripped 1 base from V and 0 bases from J, with 14 bases between. This CDR3 has 17 amino acids. CDR3 region: CASSQGVSGVSTDTQYF. The CDR3 DNA is TGTGCCAGCAGCCAAGGTGTGTCGGGGGTGAGCACAGATACGCAGTATTTT.

V gene TRBV7-9 combines with J gene TRBJ1-4, with 9 nucleotides matching TRBD1. The CDR3 loop spans 15 amino acids. With 4 bases clipped from V and 7 bases from J, the junction kept 7 bases outside the gene matches. Germline V lookup: CDR1 SEHNR, CDR2 FQNEAQ (reference sequence). The DNA for the CDR3 is TGTGCCAGCAGCTATCCCGGGACAGGGATTGAAAAACTGTTTTTT. Translation: CASSYPGTGIEKLFF. The complete variable domain, with remaining parts taken from reference TRBV7-9 and TRBJ1-4, reads DTGVSQNPRHKITKRGQNVTFRCDPISEHNRLYWYRQTLGQGPEFLTYFQNEAQLEKSRLLSDRFSAERPKGSFSTLEIQRTEQGDSAMYLCASSYPGTGIEKLFFGSGTQLSVL.

V gene TRBV5-1 combines with J gene TRBJ1-2, with 7 nucleotides matching TRBD1. CDR3 length equals 14 residues. CDR1 is SGHRS, CDR2 YFSETQ, per germline. V lost 6 bases and J lost 5; bases outside the gene matches: 10. Here the CDR3 DNA reads TGCGCCAGCACCCCTTACAGGGGAGCATATGGCTACACCTTC. This encodes CASTPYRGAYGYTF.

The chain has TRBV27 and TRBJ2-7; D may be TRBD2 (7 bases). Trimming stripped 0 bases from V and 3 bases from J, with 12 bases between. The length of the CDR3 is 15 residues. In germline, CDR1 is MNHEY, CDR2 SMNVEV (reference sequence). CDR3 nucleotides: TGTGCCAGCAGTTTATCGCGGGGGCCGAGCTACGAGCAGTACTTC. It is translated as CASSLSRGPSYEQYF.